The 23 T cell receptor beta chains below come from one sample, sequenced in a study of cytomegalovirus exposure and HLA in healthy donors. The PCR was carried out with 60 Vbeta primers and 13 Jbeta primers. The data were produced by immunoSEQ multiplex PCR, yet TCRdb's version contains in-frame clones alone and is incomplete. The top ten clones hold approximately 17% of a sample with tens of thousands of clones, 80% to 90% of them seen once. Sequencing was carried out using PBMCs. Receptors originate from a man between 65 and 80 years old in good health and CMV-seropositive.

The chain couples TRBV29-1 to TRBJ2-3, with TRBD1 matching over 8 bases. The CDR3 has 16 amino acids. CDR1 is SQVTM and CDR2 is ANQGSEA in the germline V gene. The ends lost 6 bases at V and 4 bases at J; junction bases unmatched: 15. CDR3 sequence reads: CSVRLMTGARADTQYF. CDR3 coding DNA: TGCAGCGTCCGCCTGATGACAGGGGCGCGGGCAGATACGCAGTATTTT.

This clone has a handful of counts. The rearrangement joins TRBV28 to TRBJ1-4; D remains ambiguous. Germline assignment: CDR1 MDHEN and CDR2 SYDVKM. The CDR3 runs to 15 residues. The germline V and J ends were trimmed by 7 bases and 10 bases, with 22 bases remaining between them. CDR3 sequence: CASTPGPGPSGKLFF. The CDR3 bases are TGTGCCAGCACCCCCGGACCGGGCCCTAGCGGAAAACTGTTTTTT.

The chain carries TRBV11-2 and TRBJ2-5; D may be TRBD2 (5 bases). V shed 1 base and J shed 1 base, with 13 bases lying between them. The germline gives CDR1 SGHAT, CDR2 FQNNGV. CDR3 length equals 16 residues. The CDR3 reads CASSLVRRGLQETQYF. For the CDR3, the DNA is TGTGCCAGCAGCTTAGTCCGCAGAGGGCTCCAAGAGACCCAGTACTTC.

J is TRBJ2-3 and V is TRBV27, with TRBD2 matching 11 bases. J gave up 0 bases and V 4 bases, and 15 bases lay outside the gene matches. The germline V gene encodes CDR1 MNHEY and CDR2 SMNVEV (reference sequence). This CDR3 contains 20 residues. CDR3 bases: TGTGCCAGCAGTTCCCCCCTACTTAGCGGGAGGGCCAAAAGCACAGATACGCAGTATTTT. Translating gives CASSSPLLSGRAKSTDTQYF.

The chain has TRBV28 and TRBJ2-3; D might be TRBD2 (6 bases). Trimming stripped 6 bases from V and 11 bases from J, with 24 bases between. This CDR3 comprises 15 residues. In germline, CDR1 is MDHEN, CDR2 SYDVKM. The CDR3 bases are TGTGCCAGCAGGACGATCCGGGAGCCCCTGTCGGGGCAGTATTTT. Its translation is CASRTIREPLSGQYF. Complete variable domain (other parts from reference TRBV28 and TRBJ2-3): DVKVTQSSRYLVKRTGEKVFLECVQDMDHENMFWYRQDPGLGLRLIYFSYDVKMKEKGDIPEGYSVSREKKERFSLILESASTNQTSMYLCASRTIREPLSGQYFGPGTRLTVL.

The rearrangement uses TRBV19 and TRBJ2-7; possible D gene TRBD1, 5 bases. Germline V gene lookup returns CDR1 LNHDA and CDR2 SQIVND (reference sequence). V shed 4 bases and J shed 3 bases, with 13 bases lying between them. The CDR3 spans 14 residues. CDR3 in amino acids: CASSTQTQGYEQYF. CDR3 in DNA: TGTGCCAGTAGTACACAAACCCAGGGCTACGAGCAGTACTTC.

The rearrangement links TRBV5-4 to TRBJ2-7; 10 bases align to TRBD1. The J segment lost 1 base and the V segment lost 1 base, leaving 5 bases of the junction unmatched. Germline CDR1 and CDR2: SGHNT and YYREEE (reference sequence). CDR3 size: 16 residues. The CDR3 DNA is TGTGCCAGCAGCTTGCGTGGGACAGGGGATTCCTACGAGCAGTACTTC. Protein sequence: CASSLRGTGDSYEQYF.

V is TRBV15 and J is TRBJ1-5; TRBD1 matches 7 bases. The V gene's germline CDR1 is LNHNV and CDR2 YYDKDF (reference sequence). CDR3 length: 15 residues. V shed 2 bases, J shed 5 bases, and the junction held 6 bases outside the gene matches. CDR3 amino acids: CATSRRDSFYQPQHF. CDR3 bases: TGTGCCACCAGCAGAAGGGACAGCTTCTATCAGCCCCAGCATTTT.

The chain couples TRBV5-4 to TRBJ1-3, with a tentative D call TRBD1 (6 bases). Germline CDR1 is SGHNT and CDR2 is YYREEE (reference sequence). V lost 0 bases and J lost 4, with 8 bases in between. CDR3 length equals 14 residues. The CDR3 DNA reads TGTGCCAGCAGCTTGGAGACAGGCGGAAACACCATATATTTT. Amino acid sequence: CASSLETGGNTIYF.

The chain combines TRBV5-1 with TRBJ2-4, with D perhaps matching TRBD2 (7 bases). Germline V CDR1 and CDR2: SGHRS, YFSETQ. This CDR3 is built from 15 residues. Trimming stripped 0 bases from V and 6 bases from J, with 13 bases between. CDR3 residues: CASSLDVGGGNIQYF. CDR3 bases: TGCGCCAGCAGCTTGGATGTGGGAGGGGGAAACATTCAGTACTTC.

This clone was detected only once. The chain links TRBV2 to TRBJ1-5; a weak D match, TRBD1 (6 bases). The CDR3 loop spans 14 amino acids. V dropped 7 bases and J dropped 4 bases, with 14 bases sitting between them. CDR1 and CDR2 from the germline V gene are SNHLY and FYNNEI. The CDR3 is CASTDRQANQPQHF. In nucleotides, the CDR3 is TGTGCCAGCACCGACAGACAGGCAAATCAGCCCCAGCATTTT.

The chain combines TRBV5-1 with TRBJ1-2; D uncertain. The germline CDR1 and CDR2 sequences are SGHRS and YFSETQ. Between the trimmed V and J ends, which lost 5 bases and 7 bases, there was a span of 9 bases. The CDR3 loop spans 11 amino acids. The CDR3 here is CASSGRSGYTF. CDR3 DNA sequence: TGCGCCAGCAGTGGGAGGTCTGGCTACACCTTC.

The genes are TRBV5-1 and TRBJ1-6; 8 bases line up with TRBD1. Germline CDR1 SGHRS, CDR2 YFSETQ. This CDR3 contains 14 residues. J lost 6 bases, V lost 4 bases, and 3 bases had no gene match. CDR3 protein: CASSQTGVNSPLHF. The DNA for the CDR3 is TGCGCCAGCAGCCAGACAGGGGTTAATTCACCCCTCCACTTT.

The chain has TRBV7-8 and TRBJ1-5, with a tentative D call TRBD1 (6 bases). Germline V gives CDR1 SGHVS, CDR2 FQNEAQ. Trimming took 4 bases from V and 4 from J, leaving 17 bases between them. The length of the CDR3 is 16 residues. The CDR3 is CASSSGVGGANQPQHF. The CDR3 region has the DNA TGTGCCAGCAGCTCCGGGGTAGGGGGGGCGAATCAGCCCCAGCATTTT. The whole variable domain, remainder taken from reference TRBV7-8 and TRBJ1-5, is GAGVSQSPRYKVAKRGQDVALRCDPISGHVSLFWYQQALGQGPEFLTYFQNEAQLDKSGLPSDRFFAERPEGSVSTLKIQRTQQEDSAVYLCASSSGVGGANQPQHFGDGTRLSIL.

V is TRBV18 and J is TRBJ2-2, with D uncertain. CDR3 length: 15 amino acids. Trimming took off 3 bases at V and 6 bases at J, with 14 bases between the two ends. Germline V CDR1 and CDR2: KGHSH, LQKENI. The CDR3 protein is CASSPFDISSGELFF. The CDR3 coding sequence is TGTGCCAGCTCACCCTTTGACATTTCTTCCGGGGAGCTGTTTTTT.

The genes are TRBV6-6 and TRBJ2-7; 14 bases line up with TRBD2. V lost 5 bases and J lost 3; bases outside the gene matches: 6. CDR1 is MNHNY, CDR2 SVGAGI, per germline (reference sequence). CDR3 size: 16 residues. This chain's CDR3 is CASSRGLAGDIYEQYF. Written as DNA, the CDR3 is TGTGCCAGCAGTCGGGGACTAGCGGGGGACATCTACGAGCAGTACTTC.

This chain uses TRBV9 with TRBJ2-5; TRBD2 agrees at 9 bases. CDR1 is SGDLS and CDR2 is YYNGEE in the germline V gene. CDR3 length: 15 residues. V lost 0 bases, J lost 5 bases, and 5 bases stayed unmatched. In DNA, the CDR3 is TGTGCCAGCAGCGTAGGTCCTAGCGGGGCGGAGACCCAGTACTTC. Amino acids: CASSVGPSGAETQYF.

The table lists this clone with a count of one. The chain uses TRBV7-9 and TRBJ2-5, with D hard to call. The J call could be wrong; TRBJ2-7 is a better fit for the DNA end. The CDR3 runs 12 residues. Per germline, CDR1 SEHNR and CDR2 FQNEAQ (reference sequence). The CDR3 loop reads CASSLEIYEQYF. CDR3 DNA sequence: TGTGCCAGCAGCTTAGAGATCTACGAGCAGTACTTC.

This chain connects TRBV28 to TRBJ1-1; D unclear. CDR3 length: 14 amino acids. CDR1 is MDHEN and CDR2 is SYDVKM in the germline V gene. Deletions cut 3 bases from V and 0 bases from J, with 8 bases between. The CDR3, as DNA: TGTGCCAGCAGTTTTCTACCTATGAACACTGAAGCTTTCTTT. The encoded protein is CASSFLPMNTEAFF.

This chain joins TRBV27 and TRBJ2-2; D possibly corresponds to TRBD1 (5 bases). The ends were cut back, 6 bases at V and 7 bases at J, with 15 bases in the middle. This CDR3 region has 14 residues. Per the germline V gene, CDR1 is MNHEY and CDR2 is SMNVEV (reference sequence). CDR3 sequence: CASRPYQGGGELFF. The DNA of the CDR3 is TGTGCCAGCAGGCCTTATCAGGGCGGCGGGGAGCTGTTTTTT.

The rearrangement uses TRBV15 and TRBJ1-4, with TRBD1 as a possible D gene (6 bases). This CDR3 has 15 amino acids. The V end was cut by 5 bases, the J end by 5 bases, with 15 bases between. The germline V gene has CDR1 LNHNV and CDR2 YYDKDF (reference sequence). CDR3 protein: CATSAQGLWNEKLFF. CDR3 sequence (DNA): TGTGCCACCAGCGCACAGGGTTTGTGGAATGAAAAACTGTTTTTT.

J is TRBJ2-1 and V is TRBV7-3; TRBD2 aligns across 8 bases. This CDR3 comprises 14 residues. Trimming cost V 4 bases and J 3 bases; bases outside gene matches: 2. Per germline, CDR1 SGHTA and CDR2 FQGTGA. In DNA form, the CDR3 reads TGTGCCAGCAGCTCAAGCGGGAGCTACAATGAGCAGTTCTTC. Its translation: CASSSSGSYNEQFF.

This rearrangement joins TRBV4-1 to TRBJ1-4; D is possibly TRBD1 (6 bases). From germline, CDR1 is MGHRA and CDR2 YSYEKL. V was cut by 0 bases and J by 8 bases, with 19 bases left in between. The CDR3 extends over 17 amino acids. The chain's CDR3 is CASSQEPVGGGHEKLFF. The CDR3 DNA sequence: TGCGCCAGCAGCCAAGAACCGGTAGGGGGGGGTCACGAAAAACTGTTTTTT.